One and the same sample provided the 10 T cell receptor beta chains below, sequenced in a study of blood T cell repertoires in COVID-19 (dated by TCRdb to the early 2020s). The library was prepared using the immunoSEQ multiplex PCR assay. TCRdb re-hosts the immuneACCESS table, in-frame sequences only. Its copies lack some clones; in the studies checked, an unresolved V gene accounts for under half of them, and the cause for the rest is not known. Present in this sample are about 110,000 clones, under 90% of which were seen just once. Over 35% of the sample is held by the ten biggest clonotypes. Sequencing input: peripheral blood. The source of these receptors is a man at least 80 years old with acute or convalescent COVID-19.

The chain uses TRBV15 and TRBJ2-2, with D perhaps matching TRBD1 (5 bases). V was shortened by 1 base and J by 3 bases, with 9 bases between the two germline ends. The CDR3 length is 15 residues. Germline CDR1 is LNHNV and CDR2 is YYDKDF (reference sequence). The DNA for the CDR3 is TGTGCCACCAGCAGAGGGCAGGGTCACACCGGGGAGCTGTTTTTT. It is translated as CATSRGQGHTGELFF. Variable domain in full (rest from reference TRBV15 and TRBJ2-2): DAMVIQNPRYQVTQFGKPVTLSCSQTLNHNVMYWYQQKSSQAPKLLFHYYDKDFNNEADTPDNFQSRRPNTSFCFLDIRSPGLGDTAMYLCATSRGQGHTGELFFGEGSRLTVL.

This sequence joins TRBV12-3 or TRBV12-4 and TRBJ2-1; D not resolved. V lost 6 bases, J lost 9 bases, and 15 bases lay in between. The CDR3 covers 13 residues. CDR3 residues: CASSSHQASEQFF. The DNA of the CDR3 is TGTGCCAGCAGCTCCCACCAGGCGAGTGAGCAGTTCTTC.

V and J are TRBV3-1 (or the pseudogene TRBV3-2) and TRBJ1-1; TRBD1 is a possible D gene (6 bases). The CDR3 extends over 13 amino acids. The germline V gene has CDR1 LGHDT and CDR2 YNNKEL (reference sequence). Trimming took 4 bases from V and 3 from J, leaving 9 bases between them. The CDR3 region is CASSRTDYTEAFF. CDR3 coding DNA: TGTGCCAGCAGCCGGACAGATTACACTGAAGCTTTCTTT.

The genes are TRBV27 and TRBJ2-5, with 13 bases identical to TRBD2. Germline CDR1 MNHEY, CDR2 SMNVEV (reference sequence). The CDR3 contains 18 residues. V lost 1 base to trimming and J lost 5 bases; unmatched junction nucleotides: 10. The CDR3 DNA reads as TGTGCCAGCAGTTTATTAGGACTAGCGGGAGAAGTAGAGGAGACCCAGTACTTC. It yields the protein CASSLLGLAGEVEETQYF.

The chain has TRBV2 and TRBJ2-1; no firm D call. The length of the CDR3 is 14 residues. Trimming took 6 bases from V and 8 from J, leaving 17 bases between them. In germline, CDR1 is SNHLY, CDR2 FYNNEI. The CDR3 coding sequence is TGTGCCAGCAGGTATCAGCTAGAAGAACATGAGCAGTTCTTC. The encoded protein is CASRYQLEEHEQFF. Filled out from reference TRBV2 and TRBJ2-1, the complete variable domain reads EPEVTQTPSHQVTQMGQEVILRCVPISNHLYFYWYRQILGQKVEFLVSFYNNEISEKSEIFDDQFSVERPDGSNFTLKIRSTKLEDSAMYFCASRYQLEEHEQFFGPGTRLTVL.

The chain combines TRBV2 with TRBJ2-1; TRBD2 aligns across 7 bases. Germline CDR1 is SNHLY and CDR2 is FYNNEI. This CDR3 has 15 residues. V was clipped by 3 bases and J by 7 bases; unmatched bases: 9. The CDR3 region has the DNA TGTGCCAGCAGTGAGATGGGCAGGGAGGGTAATGAGCAGTTCTTC. It is translated as CASSEMGREGNEQFF.

V is TRBV2 and J is TRBJ2-1; 12 bases map to TRBD2. V lost 4 bases and J lost 0; bases outside the gene matches: 19. CDR1 and CDR2 from the germline V gene are SNHLY and FYNNEI. This CDR3 is 22 amino acids long. This CDR3 reads CASSGDRGPSGRASGSYNEQFF. In DNA form, the CDR3 reads TGTGCCAGCAGTGGAGACAGGGGGCCTAGCGGGAGGGCCTCCGGCTCCTACAATGAGCAGTTCTTC. Using reference TRBV2 and TRBJ2-1 for the parts outside the CDR3, the full variable domain is EPEVTQTPSHQVTQMGQEVILRCVPISNHLYFYWYRQILGQKVEFLVSFYNNEISEKSEIFDDQFSVERPDGSNFTLKIRSTKLEDSAMYFCASSGDRGPSGRASGSYNEQFFGPGTRLTVL.

In its sample, this clone was seen once. V and J are TRBV5-1 and TRBJ2-5; 9 bases are shared with TRBD2. The CDR3 spans 16 residues. V trimming: 0 bases; J trimming: 5 bases; junction bases outside the gene matches: 8. CDR1 and CDR2 from the germline V gene are SGHRS and YFSETQ. CDR3 DNA sequence: TGCGCCAGCAGCTTGGATCCTAGCGGGACGGAGGAGACCCAGTACTTC. The encoded protein is CASSLDPSGTEETQYF.

The genes are TRBV27 and TRBJ2-2, with D possibly being TRBD2 (5 bases). The CDR3 runs to 18 residues. V lost 6 bases and J 2 bases, leaving 22 bases between the germline ends. The germline CDR1 and CDR2 sequences are MNHEY and SMNVEV (reference sequence). CDR3 sequence (DNA): TGTGCCAGCAGATCCTCCTCCTACATAGAGGGTAACACCGGGGAGCTGTTTTTT. Translation gives CASRSSSYIEGNTGELFF.

The rearrangement joins TRBV2 to TRBJ2-2; 13 nucleotides align to TRBD2. The trim removed 7 bases at V and 4 bases at J, leaving 3 bases unmatched. This CDR3 contains 15 residues. Germline assignment: CDR1 SNHLY and CDR2 FYNNEI. The CDR3 region is CASKTSGRGTGELFF. The CDR3 DNA follows: TGTGCCAGCAAAACTAGCGGGAGGGGCACCGGGGAGCTGTTTTTT.